Listed here are 16 T cell receptor beta chains from one sample, sequenced in a study of cytomegalovirus exposure and HLA in healthy donors. The PCR had 60 Vbeta and 13 Jbeta primers. Generated by immunoSEQ multiplex PCR, the TCRdb table keeps only in-frame clones and is missing some. The sample has about 140,000 clones, approximately 82% seen once. The material sequenced was PBMCs. These receptors were collected from a man aged 25-45 years in good health and CMV-seropositive.

The CDR3 DNA follows: TGTGCCAGCAGTGCCGGGACTAGCGGGATTGGCAATGAGCAGTTCTTC. Its translation: CASSAGTSGIGNEQFF. The rearrangement links TRBV25-1 to TRBJ2-1; the match to TRBD2 covers 13 bases. V gave up 4 bases and J gave up 6 bases; unmatched junction bases: 6. This CDR3 comprises 16 residues. Germline CDR1 and CDR2: MGHDK and SYGVNS.

CDR3 bases: TGTGCCAGCAGTTTTAGCGGGGGGGCCTACGAGCAGTACTTC. It is translated as CASSFSGGAYEQYF. This chain uses TRBV28 with TRBJ2-7; TRBD2 agrees at 11 bases. The CDR3 length is 14 residues. Germline V gives CDR1 MDHEN, CDR2 SYDVKM. Unmatched junction bases numbered 0, after V lost 3 bases and J lost 2 bases.

This chain joins TRBV4-1 and TRBJ2-4, with 8 bases identical to TRBD2. Germline CDR1 MGHRA, CDR2 YSYEKL. V dropped 0 bases and J dropped 0; count of bases not matched to a gene: 10. This CDR3 contains 19 residues. CDR3 bases: TGCGCCAGCAGCCAAGAAGAAAGCGGGAGAATTGGAGCCAAAAACATTCAGTACTTC. Translated: CASSQEESGRIGAKNIQYF.

The V and J genes are TRBV7-3 and TRBJ2-7; 9 nucleotides agree with TRBD2. V lost 5 bases and J lost 7; bases outside the gene matches: 15. Germline CDR1 SGHTA, CDR2 FQGTGA. The CDR3 length is 16 residues. CDR3 in amino acids: CASSPSVSSGTEEQYF. For the CDR3, the DNA is TGTGCCAGCAGCCCTTCCGTGTCTAGCGGGACGGAAGAGCAGTACTTC.

The gene calls are TRBV7-2 and TRBJ1-5, with 8 bases fitting TRBD1. The CDR3 extends over 14 amino acids. V was pared by 5 bases and J by 7 bases, with 7 bases of the junction left unmatched. The germline V gene has CDR1 SGHTA and CDR2 FQGNSA. The CDR3 nucleotides are TGTGCCAGCAGCGGACAGGGTGGGGCACAGCCCCAGCATTTT. Translation gives CASSGQGGAQPQHF.

The J gene is TRBJ2-6, the V gene TRBV5-4, with D possibly TRBD1 on 5 matching bases. This CDR3 region has 15 residues. V was clipped by 1 base and J by 1 base, with 6 bases between them. The germline CDR1 and CDR2 sequences are SGHNT and YYREEE (reference sequence). Written as DNA, the CDR3 is TGTGCCAGCAGCTTGCAGGGTTCTGGGGCCAACGTCCTGACTTTC. It translates to CASSLQGSGANVLTF.

The CDR3 loop is CASSFGQEGSYEQYF. CDR3 in DNA: TGTGCCAGCAGTTTCGGACAGGAGGGTTCCTACGAGCAGTACTTC. The V and J genes are TRBV27 and TRBJ2-7; possible D gene TRBD1, 7 bases. Germline V gives CDR1 MNHEY, CDR2 SMNVEV (reference sequence). The V gene lost 3 bases and the J gene lost 1 base, with 13 bases spanning the gap. The CDR3 is made up of 15 amino acids.

The CDR3 sequence: CASSSSGGPLEQYF. In nucleotides, the CDR3 is TGTGCCAGTAGTAGCAGCGGGGGGCCTCTTGAGCAGTACTTC. The chain combines TRBV19 with TRBJ2-7, with 9 bases aligning to TRBD2. CDR1 and CDR2 from the germline V gene are LNHDA and SQIVND (reference sequence). V dropped 4 bases and J dropped 7; count of bases not matched to a gene: 8. The CDR3 runs to 14 residues.

The chain employs TRBV5-5 and TRBJ1-4; weak D call: TRBD1 (6 bases). The CDR3 totals 15 residues. The V end was cut by 3 bases, the J end by 3 bases, with 12 bases between. Germline V lookup: CDR1 SGHKS, CDR2 YYEKEE (reference sequence). In nucleotides, the CDR3 is TGTGCCAGCAGCTCGTCCAGGGGAGCTAATGAAAAACTGTTTTTT. Amino acids: CASSSSRGANEKLFF.

V gene TRBV28 combines with J gene TRBJ1-5, with a tentative D call TRBD1 (5 bases). Per the germline V gene, CDR1 is MDHEN and CDR2 is SYDVKM. The germline V and J ends were trimmed by 4 bases and 7 bases, with 17 bases remaining between them. This CDR3 is built from 15 residues. The CDR3 loop is CASSSLDSLEQPQHF. The CDR3 DNA reads TGTGCCAGCAGTTCCCTAGACAGTTTAGAACAGCCCCAGCATTTT.

The rearrangement links TRBV28 to TRBJ2-5; tentative D call: TRBD2 (6 bases). Germline CDR1 is MDHEN and CDR2 is SYDVKM. This CDR3 is 13 amino acids long. The V gene lost 6 bases and the J gene lost 6 bases, with 14 bases spanning the gap. CDR3 sequence (DNA): TGTGCCAGCAGCTCTAGCGTTCCAAAGACCCAGTACTTC. This gives the protein CASSSSVPKTQYF. The entire variable domain, with the rest obtained from reference TRBV28 and TRBJ2-5, is as follows: DVKVTQSSRYLVKRTGEKVFLECVQDMDHENMFWYRQDPGLGLRLIYFSYDVKMKEKGDIPEGYSVSREKKERFSLILESASTNQTSMYLCASSSSVPKTQYFGPGTRLLVL.

The rearrangement links TRBV27 to TRBJ2-3; 9 positions match TRBD2. Losses at the gene ends were 2 bases for V and 0 bases for J; bases not matched to a gene: 0. Germline V CDR1 and CDR2: MNHEY, SMNVEV (reference sequence). CDR3 size: 15 residues. CDR3 protein: CASSLTSGSTDTQYF. DNA for the CDR3: TGTGCCAGCAGTTTAACTAGCGGGAGCACAGATACGCAGTATTTT.

This chain links TRBV27 with TRBJ2-6, with a weak D call TRBD2 (6 bases). The germline V and J ends were trimmed by 3 bases and 1 base, with 10 bases remaining between them. In germline, CDR1 is MNHEY, CDR2 SMNVEV (reference sequence). This CDR3 is 16 amino acids long. CDR3 loop: CASSFLAVSGANVLTF. Here the CDR3 DNA reads TGTGCCAGCAGTTTCTTAGCGGTTTCTGGGGCCAACGTCCTGACTTTC.

V is TRBV6-4 and J is TRBJ2-7; a possible D gene is TRBD1 (5 bases). V lost 1 base and J lost 7, with 14 bases in between. CDR1 is MRHNA, CDR2 SNTAGT, per germline. The CDR3 has 14 amino acids. The CDR3 is CASSDLAGSGEQYF. In DNA form, the CDR3 reads TGTGCCAGCAGTGACTTAGCAGGGTCTGGAGAGCAGTACTTC.

The V and J genes are TRBV28 and TRBJ1-1; no clear D. Trimming removed 3 bases at V and 1 base at J, with 9 bases between. The V gene's germline CDR1 is MDHEN and CDR2 SYDVKM. This CDR3 spans 14 amino acids. The CDR3 spells CASSFVPGNTEAFF. CDR3 bases: TGTGCCAGCAGTTTTGTACCAGGGAACACTGAAGCTTTCTTT.

The chain recombines TRBV27 with TRBJ2-1; perhaps TRBD2 as D (6 bases). The V end was cut by 5 bases, the J end by 4 bases, with 15 bases between. From germline, CDR1 is MNHEY and CDR2 SMNVEV (reference sequence). This CDR3 comprises 15 residues. The CDR3 DNA sequence: TGTGCCAGCAGTATTCTGGCGGGGATGTACAATGAGCAGTTCTTC. It encodes CASSILAGMYNEQFF.